These 22 T cell receptor beta chains came from one sample sequenced in a study of technical replicates of blood from a handful of donors. The data were produced by immunoSEQ multiplex PCR, yet TCRdb's version contains in-frame clones alone and is incomplete. The sample has about 83,000 clones, about 96% seen once. Specimen: T cells isolated from PBMCs. The receptors here all came from a human donor in good health.

The rearrangement joins TRBV25-1 to TRBJ1-1; D is ambiguous. CDR3 length: 12 amino acids. V lost 6 bases to trimming and J lost 6 bases, with 11 bases between them. CDR1 and CDR2 from the germline V gene are MGHDK and SYGVNS. The CDR3 bases are TGTGCCAGCAGCCCTCCTAAGTCTGAAGCTTTCTTT. Protein: CASSPPKSEAFF.

The J gene is TRBJ2-5, the V gene TRBV21-1; the table's D call of TRBD2 was not tested on the DNA. TRBV21-1 is deemed a pseudogene. The CDR3 extends over 15 amino acids. CDR3 coding DNA: TGTGCCAGCAGCCCAGGGGTAGCGGGACAAGAGACCCAGTACTTC. This codes for CASSPGVAGQETQYF.

The chain combines TRBV9 with TRBJ2-1; D is unclear. The CDR3 contains 15 residues. V lost 0 bases to trimming and J lost 0 bases, with 7 bases between them. CDR1 SGDLS and CDR2 YYNGEE come from the germline V gene. The CDR3 here is CASSVALSSYNEQFF. DNA of the CDR3: TGTGCCAGCAGCGTAGCGTTGAGCTCCTACAATGAGCAGTTCTTC. Combining the CDR3 with reference TRBV9 and TRBJ2-1 gives the whole variable domain DSGVTQTPKHLITATGQRVTLRCSPRSGDLSVYWYQQSLDQGLQFLIQYYNGEERAKGNILERFSAQQFPDLHSELNLSSLELGDSALYFCASSVALSSYNEQFFGPGTRLTVL.

The J gene is TRBJ2-5, the V gene TRBV4-1; D uncertain. The CDR3 sequence is 13 residues long. Trimming stripped 0 bases from V and 3 bases from J, with 5 bases between. Germline V gives CDR1 MGHRA, CDR2 YSYEKL. This CDR3 is CASSQDQEETQYF. CDR3 bases: TGCGCCAGCAGCCAAGATCAGGAAGAGACCCAGTACTTC.

V and J are TRBV2 and TRBJ2-2; 10 nucleotides agree with TRBD2. CDR1 SNHLY and CDR2 FYNNEI come from the germline V gene. This CDR3 contains 16 residues. Losses at the gene ends were 5 bases for V and 2 bases for J; bases not matched to a gene: 5. As DNA, the CDR3 is TGTGCCAGCAGTTGGACTAGCGGAGAAAACACCGGGGAGCTGTTTTTT. This gives the protein CASSWTSGENTGELFF.

The chain employs TRBV11-3 and TRBJ2-1; possible D gene TRBD1, 6 bases. The CDR3 length is 15 residues. Germline V gene lookup returns CDR1 SGHNT and CDR2 YENEEA. The germline V and J ends were trimmed by 0 bases and 6 bases, with 12 bases remaining between them. The CDR3 here is CASSLESLGGNEQFF. The CDR3 nucleotides are TGTGCCAGCAGCTTAGAATCCCTAGGGGGCAATGAGCAGTTCTTC.

The chain has TRBV2 and TRBJ2-1, with 8 positions matching TRBD1. J was trimmed by 6 bases and V by 6 bases; bases with no gene match: 7. This CDR3 has 14 amino acids. Per the germline V gene, CDR1 is SNHLY and CDR2 is FYNNEI. The CDR3 DNA sequence: TGTGCCAGCAGCGCACCGGACAGGGCCAATGAGCAGTTCTTC. Translation: CASSAPDRANEQFF.

This chain uses TRBV18 with TRBJ1-2; 7 bases line up with TRBD1. The CDR3 is 14 amino acids. Losses at the gene ends were 2 bases for V and 2 bases for J; bases not matched to a gene: 2. Germline lookup yields CDR1 KGHSH and CDR2 LQKENI. The CDR3 protein is CASSPSQGNYGYTF. The DNA of the CDR3 is TGTGCCAGCTCACCATCACAGGGGAACTATGGCTACACCTTC.

V gene TRBV6-5 combines with J gene TRBJ1-4; 9 bases align to TRBD1. Germline V gene lookup returns CDR1 MNHEY and CDR2 SVGAGI. Trimming removed 4 bases from V and 5 bases from J; junction bases left unmatched: 8. The CDR3 contains 16 residues. The CDR3 region is CASSLISGTGNEKLFF. The CDR3 bases are TGTGCCAGCAGTTTAATCTCCGGGACAGGGAATGAAAAACTGTTTTTT.

This clone was detected once. The V and J genes are TRBV4-3 and TRBJ2-5; 7 bases align to TRBD2. Germline V CDR1 and CDR2: LGHNA, YSLEER. The CDR3 is 18 residues long. V was clipped by 0 bases and J by 3 bases; unmatched bases: 13. The CDR3 coding sequence is TGCGCCAGCAGCCAAGATTGGGCAGGGAGGGGAGTAGAAGAGACCCAGTACTTC. It translates to CASSQDWAGRGVEETQYF.

The genes are TRBV7-8 and TRBJ1-5; 8 nucleotides agree with TRBD1. Germline V gives CDR1 SGHVS, CDR2 FQNEAQ. Germline trimming cut 5 bases from V and 6 bases from J; bases unmatched to any gene: 15. The CDR3 totals 17 residues. CDR3 amino acids: CASSPVPGGTNGQPQHF. CDR3 sequence (DNA): TGTGCCAGCAGCCCTGTCCCAGGGGGCACGAACGGTCAGCCCCAGCATTTT.

This chain uses TRBV12-5 with TRBJ2-7, with 7 nucleotides matching TRBD2. The CDR3 covers 14 residues. Germline lookup yields CDR1 LGHNT and CDR2 FRNRAP. Germline trimming cut 3 bases from V and 4 bases from J; bases unmatched to any gene: 6. The CDR3 DNA sequence: TGTGCTAGTGGTTTCGGCGGGGGTCCGTACGAGCAGTACTTC. Translation: CASGFGGGPYEQYF.

This chain joins TRBV4-3 and TRBJ2-7; D may be TRBD2 (6 bases). Germline assignment: CDR1 LGHNA and CDR2 YSLEER. The ends were cut back, 3 bases at V and 6 bases at J, with 18 bases in the middle. This CDR3 region has 15 residues. Written as DNA, the CDR3 is TGCGCCAGCAGCCAGGGCCTAGCGTCCCCCCTCGAGCAGTACTTC. This gives the protein CASSQGLASPLEQYF.

The J gene is TRBJ2-2, the V gene TRBV27, with a tentative D call TRBD2 (6 bases). The CDR3 runs 14 residues. CDR1 and CDR2 from the germline V gene are MNHEY and SMNVEV (reference sequence). V gave up 8 bases and J gave up 5 bases, with 15 bases separating them. This chain's CDR3 is CASQTGTFTGELFF. In DNA, the CDR3 is TGTGCCAGCCAGACTGGGACTTTTACCGGGGAGCTGTTTTTT.

The rearrangement uses TRBV27 and TRBJ2-1; 7 bases fit TRBD2. CDR1 and CDR2 (germline): MNHEY, SMNVEV (reference sequence). Unmatched junction bases numbered 6, after V lost 6 bases and J lost 7 bases. The length of the CDR3 is 13 residues. The CDR3 bases are TGTGCCAGCAGAGCGGGACCCCCTAATGAGCAGTTCTTC. This translates into CASRAGPPNEQFF.

The chain joins TRBV6-1 to TRBJ2-7; 11 bases fit TRBD1. Germline V lookup: CDR1 MNHNS, CDR2 SASEGT. V lost 8 bases and J lost 2; bases outside the gene matches: 5. This CDR3 spans 14 amino acids. The CDR3 protein is CASGWTGGPYEQYF. DNA for the CDR3: TGTGCCAGCGGGTGGACAGGGGGCCCCTACGAGCAGTACTTC.

The chain employs TRBV28 and TRBJ1-2; D possibly corresponds to TRBD1 (6 bases). There are 14 residues in the CDR3. The ends were cut back, 5 bases at V and 8 bases at J, with 18 bases in the middle. Germline lookup yields CDR1 MDHEN and CDR2 SYDVKM. Written as DNA, the CDR3 is TGTGCCAGCAGTACGGGACAAACCGTCGACGGCTACACCTTC. Protein sequence: CASSTGQTVDGYTF.

The V and J genes are TRBV7-3 and TRBJ2-3; TRBD1 matches 7 bases. Germline CDR1 is SGHTA and CDR2 is FQGTGA. V shed 4 bases, J shed 4 bases, and the junction held 5 bases outside the gene matches. The CDR3 runs to 14 residues. In DNA form, the CDR3 reads TGTGCCAGCAGCTCGACAGGGAGCCCAGATACGCAGTATTTT. Encoded protein: CASSSTGSPDTQYF.

The rearrangement uses TRBV7-9 and TRBJ2-5; D unclear. This CDR3 spans 12 amino acids. The V end was cut by 1 base, the J end by 4 bases, with 4 bases between. Germline CDR1 is SEHNR and CDR2 is FQNEAQ (reference sequence). Written as DNA, the CDR3 is TGTGCCAGCAGCTTAGGGGCAGAGACCCAGTACTTC. Amino acids: CASSLGAETQYF. Looking up the rest from reference TRBV7-9 and TRBJ2-5 gives the full variable domain: DTGVSQNPRHKITKRGQNVTFRCDPISEHNRLYWYRQTLGQGPEFLTYFQNEAQLEKSRLLSDRFSAERPKGSFSTLEIQRTEQGDSAMYLCASSLGAETQYFGPGTRLLVL.

The CDR3 protein is CASSIDVGPRGYGYTF. The CDR3 region has the DNA TGTGCCAGTAGTATAGATGTAGGCCCACGGGGATATGGCTACACCTTC. This chain connects TRBV19 to TRBJ1-2, with D uncertain. The CDR3 has 16 amino acids. Trimming cost V 0 bases and J 5 bases, with 16 bases left between them. Germline CDR1 LNHDA, CDR2 SQIVND (reference sequence). The variable domain in full, completed from reference TRBV19 and TRBJ1-2, reads DGGITQSPKYLFRKEGQNVTLSCEQNLNHDAMYWYRQDPGQGLRLIYYSQIVNDFQKGDIAEGYSVSREKKESFPLTVTSAQKNPTAFYLCASSIDVGPRGYGYTFGSGTRLTVV.

The chain employs TRBV27 and TRBJ2-1; 10 bases agree with TRBD2. V was pared by 8 bases and J by 2 bases, with 3 bases of the junction left unmatched. Germline V gene lookup returns CDR1 MNHEY and CDR2 SMNVEV (reference sequence). The CDR3 spans 14 residues. The CDR3 DNA is TGTGCCAGCTCCCTAGCGGGAGCCTACAATGAGCAGTTCTTC. Residues: CASSLAGAYNEQFF.

The chain recombines TRBV9 with TRBJ1-5; unclear D gene. Trimming took off 4 bases at V and 2 bases at J, with 10 bases between the two ends. The CDR3 totals 14 residues. Germline V gives CDR1 SGDLS, CDR2 YYNGEE. The CDR3 sequence is CASSSLAGNQPQHF. In nucleotides, the CDR3 is TGTGCCAGCAGCTCCTTGGCGGGCAATCAGCCCCAGCATTTT.